This T cell receptor (beta chain) was found in a study of graft-versus-host responses after intestinal transplantation. The study, taken as a whole, reports: Peak levels of circulating GvH clones tracked with early post-transplant HvG declines.

Produced via immunoSEQ multiplex PCR; TCRdb's table is partial and in-frame only. The sample lists about 7,400 clones, 68% occurring once. The CDR3 has 15 residues. Germline V lookup: CDR1 PRHDT, CDR2 FYEKMQ (reference sequence). The ends were cut back, 1 base at V and 6 bases at J, with 15 bases in the middle. Intraepithelial and lamina propria lymphocytes were freed from processed graft tissue. This clone appeared once. Its antigen is not identified. Other DNA sequences of this sample code for an identical CDR3. V and J are TRBV13 and TRBJ1-2, with D perhaps TRBD1 (6 bases). The sequences come from ileum tissue, collected 50 to 55 days after transplant. The clonotype was recovered from a human patient who received an intestinal transplant, so some T cells may come from the graft donor. The CDR3 region is CASSLVPRGRDGYTF. Here the CDR3 DNA reads TGTGCCAGCAGCTTAGTTCCCAGGGGTAGAGATGGCTACACCTTC.